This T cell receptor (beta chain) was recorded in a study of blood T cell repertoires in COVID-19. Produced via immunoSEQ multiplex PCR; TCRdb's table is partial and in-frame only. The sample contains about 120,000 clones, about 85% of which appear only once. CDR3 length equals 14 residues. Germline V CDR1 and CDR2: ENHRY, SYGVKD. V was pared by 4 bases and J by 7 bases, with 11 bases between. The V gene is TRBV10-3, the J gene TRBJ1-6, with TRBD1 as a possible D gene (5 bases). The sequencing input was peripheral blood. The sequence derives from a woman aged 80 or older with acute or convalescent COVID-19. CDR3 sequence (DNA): TGTGCCATCAGTGGACAGCCCTTCAATTCACCCCTCCACTTT. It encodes CAISGQPFNSPLHF.